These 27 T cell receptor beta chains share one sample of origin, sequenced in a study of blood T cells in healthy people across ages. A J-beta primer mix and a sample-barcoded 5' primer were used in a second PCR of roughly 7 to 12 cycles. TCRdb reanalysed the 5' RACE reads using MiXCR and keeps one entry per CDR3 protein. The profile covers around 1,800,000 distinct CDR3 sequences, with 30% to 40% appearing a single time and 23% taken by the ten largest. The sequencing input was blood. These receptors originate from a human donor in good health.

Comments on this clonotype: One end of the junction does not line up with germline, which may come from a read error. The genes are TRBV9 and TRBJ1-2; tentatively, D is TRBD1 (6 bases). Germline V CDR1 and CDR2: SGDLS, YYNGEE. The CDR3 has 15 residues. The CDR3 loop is CANSVARTESYGYTF. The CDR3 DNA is TGTGCCAACAGCGTAGCTCGGACAGAAAGCTATGGCTACACCTTC.

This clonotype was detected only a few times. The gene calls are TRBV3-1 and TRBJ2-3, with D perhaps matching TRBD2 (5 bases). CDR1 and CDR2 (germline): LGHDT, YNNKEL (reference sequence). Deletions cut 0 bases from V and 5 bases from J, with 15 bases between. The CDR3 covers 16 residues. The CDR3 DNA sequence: TGTGCCAGCAGCCAAGATATTGGGAGCCCGGGAGATACGCAGTATTTT. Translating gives CASSQDIGSPGDTQYF.

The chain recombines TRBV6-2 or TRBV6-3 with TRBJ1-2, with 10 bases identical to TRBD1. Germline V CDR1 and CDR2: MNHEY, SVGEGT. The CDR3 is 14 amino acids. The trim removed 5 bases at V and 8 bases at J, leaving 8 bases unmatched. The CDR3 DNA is TGTGCCAGCAGTCGCGGGACAGGGGTGGAAGGCTACACCTTC. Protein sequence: CASSRGTGVEGYTF.

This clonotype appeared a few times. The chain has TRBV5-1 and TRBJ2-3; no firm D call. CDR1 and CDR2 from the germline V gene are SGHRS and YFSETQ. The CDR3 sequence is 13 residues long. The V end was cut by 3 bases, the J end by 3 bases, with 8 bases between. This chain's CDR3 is CASSSQTTDTQYF. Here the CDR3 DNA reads TGCGCCAGCAGCTCACAGACTACAGATACGCAGTATTTT. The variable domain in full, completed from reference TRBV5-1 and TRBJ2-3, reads KAGVTQTPRYLIKTRGQQVTLSCSPISGHRSVSWYQQTPGQGLQFLFEYFSETQRNKGNFPGRFSGRQFSNSRSEMNVSTLELGDSALYLCASSSQTTDTQYFGPGTRLTVL.

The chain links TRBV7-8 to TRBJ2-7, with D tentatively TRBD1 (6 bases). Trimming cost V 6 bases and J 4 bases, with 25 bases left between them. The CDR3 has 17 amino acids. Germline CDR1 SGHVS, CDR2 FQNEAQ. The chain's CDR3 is CASSPDTTGRLGYEQYF. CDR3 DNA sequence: TGTGCCAGCAGTCCAGATACCACAGGGCGCTTAGGATACGAGCAGTACTTC.

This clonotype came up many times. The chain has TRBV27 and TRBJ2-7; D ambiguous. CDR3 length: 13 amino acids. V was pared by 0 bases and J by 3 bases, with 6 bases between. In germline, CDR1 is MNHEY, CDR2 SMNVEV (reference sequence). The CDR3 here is CASSLSRNYEQYF. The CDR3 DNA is TGTGCCAGCAGTTTATCCCGTAACTACGAGCAGTACTTC.

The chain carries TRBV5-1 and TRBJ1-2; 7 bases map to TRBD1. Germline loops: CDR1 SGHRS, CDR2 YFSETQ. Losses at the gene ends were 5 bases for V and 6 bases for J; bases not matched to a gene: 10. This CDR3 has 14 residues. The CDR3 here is CASRIQGPVDGYTF. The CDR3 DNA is TGCGCCAGCAGAATACAGGGGCCGGTAGATGGCTACACCTTC.

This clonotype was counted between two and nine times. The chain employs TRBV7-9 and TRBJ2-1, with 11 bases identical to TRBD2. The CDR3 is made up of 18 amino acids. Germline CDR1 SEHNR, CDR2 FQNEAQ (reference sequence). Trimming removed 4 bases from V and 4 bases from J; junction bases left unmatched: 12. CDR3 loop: CASSYPPGLAEVYNEQFF. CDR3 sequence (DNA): TGTGCCAGCAGCTACCCACCGGGACTAGCGGAGGTTTACAATGAGCAGTTCTTC.

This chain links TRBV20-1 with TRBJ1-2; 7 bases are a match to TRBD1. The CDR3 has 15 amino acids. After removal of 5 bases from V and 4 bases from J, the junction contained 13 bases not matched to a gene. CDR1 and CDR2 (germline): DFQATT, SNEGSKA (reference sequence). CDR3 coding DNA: TGCAGTGCTGGAGGAATGGGACAGCGGACCTATGGCTACACCTTC. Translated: CSAGGMGQRTYGYTF.

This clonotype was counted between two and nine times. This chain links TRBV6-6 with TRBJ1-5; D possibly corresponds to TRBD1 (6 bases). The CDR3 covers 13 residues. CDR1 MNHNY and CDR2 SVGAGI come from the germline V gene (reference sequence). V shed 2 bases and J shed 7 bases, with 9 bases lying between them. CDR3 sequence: CASSYGGAQPQHF. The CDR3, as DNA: TGTGCCAGCAGTTACGGGGGCGCGCAGCCCCAGCATTTT.

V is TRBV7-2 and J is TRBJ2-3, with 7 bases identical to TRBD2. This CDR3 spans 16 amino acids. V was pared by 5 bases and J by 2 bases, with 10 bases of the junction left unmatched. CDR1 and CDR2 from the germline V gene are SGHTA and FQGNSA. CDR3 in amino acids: CASSPLSSGHTDTQYF. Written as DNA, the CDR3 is TGTGCCAGCAGCCCTCTGTCTAGCGGACACACAGATACGCAGTATTTT.

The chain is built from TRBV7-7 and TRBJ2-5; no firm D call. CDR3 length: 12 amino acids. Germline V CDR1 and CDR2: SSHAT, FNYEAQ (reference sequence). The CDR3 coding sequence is TGTGCTTTCGGACCTTTACAAGAGACCCAGTACTTC. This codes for CAFGPLQETQYF. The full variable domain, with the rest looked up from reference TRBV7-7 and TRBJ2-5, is GAGVSQSPRYKVTKRGQDVTLRCDPISSHATLYWYQQALGQGPEFLTYFNYEAQPDKSGLPSDRFSAERPEGSISTLTIQRTEQRDSAMYRCAFGPLQETQYFGPGTRLLVL.

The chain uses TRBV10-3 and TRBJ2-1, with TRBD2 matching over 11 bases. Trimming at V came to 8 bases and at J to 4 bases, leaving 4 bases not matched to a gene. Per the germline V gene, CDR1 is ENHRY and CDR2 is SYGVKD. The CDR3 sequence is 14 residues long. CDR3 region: CAISTSGGYNEQFF. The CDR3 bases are TGTGCCATCTCAACTAGCGGGGGTTACAATGAGCAGTTCTTC.

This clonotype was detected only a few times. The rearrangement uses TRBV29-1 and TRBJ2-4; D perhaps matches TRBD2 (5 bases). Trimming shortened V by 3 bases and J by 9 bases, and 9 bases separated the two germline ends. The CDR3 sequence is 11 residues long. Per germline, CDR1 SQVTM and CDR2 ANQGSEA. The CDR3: CSVEYAGIQYF. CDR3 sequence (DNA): TGCAGCGTTGAGTATGCGGGCATTCAGTACTTC.

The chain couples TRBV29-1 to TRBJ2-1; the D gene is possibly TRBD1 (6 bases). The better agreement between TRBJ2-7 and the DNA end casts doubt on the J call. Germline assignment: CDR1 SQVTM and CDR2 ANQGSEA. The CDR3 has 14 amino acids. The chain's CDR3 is CSVEDWTEGYEQYF. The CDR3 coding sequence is TGCAGCGTTGAAGATTGGACAGAAGGCTACGAGCAGTACTTC.

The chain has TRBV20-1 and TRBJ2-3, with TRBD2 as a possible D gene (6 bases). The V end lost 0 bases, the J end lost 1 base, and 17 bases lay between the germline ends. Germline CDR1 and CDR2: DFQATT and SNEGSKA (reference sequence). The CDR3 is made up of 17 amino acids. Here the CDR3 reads CSARDWALSGGTDTQYF. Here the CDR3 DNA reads TGCAGTGCTAGAGATTGGGCGCTATCGGGGGGCACAGATACGCAGTATTTT.

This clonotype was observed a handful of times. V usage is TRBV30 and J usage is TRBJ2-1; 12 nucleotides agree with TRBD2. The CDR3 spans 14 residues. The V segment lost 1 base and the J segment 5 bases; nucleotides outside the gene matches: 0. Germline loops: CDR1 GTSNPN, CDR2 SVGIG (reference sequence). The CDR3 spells CAWSGLAGDNEQFF. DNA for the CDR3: TGTGCCTGGAGTGGACTAGCGGGGGACAATGAGCAGTTCTTC.

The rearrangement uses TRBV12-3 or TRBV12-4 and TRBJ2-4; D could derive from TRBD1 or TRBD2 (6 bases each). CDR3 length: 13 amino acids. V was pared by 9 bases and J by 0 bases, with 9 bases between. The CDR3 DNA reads TGTGCCAGATCGGGGGCAGCCAAAAACATTCAGTACTTC. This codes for CARSGAAKNIQYF.

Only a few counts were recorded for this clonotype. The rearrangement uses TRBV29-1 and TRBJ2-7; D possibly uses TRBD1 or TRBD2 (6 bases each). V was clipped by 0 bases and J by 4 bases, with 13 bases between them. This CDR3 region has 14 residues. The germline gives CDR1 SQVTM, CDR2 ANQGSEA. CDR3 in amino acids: CSVEDDRRGYEQYF. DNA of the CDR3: TGCAGCGTTGAAGACGACAGGAGGGGGTACGAGCAGTACTTC.

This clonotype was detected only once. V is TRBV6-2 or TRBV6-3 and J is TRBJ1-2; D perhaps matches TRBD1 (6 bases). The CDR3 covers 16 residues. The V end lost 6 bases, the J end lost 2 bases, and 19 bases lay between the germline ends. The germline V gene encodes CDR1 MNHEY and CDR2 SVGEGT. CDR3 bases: TGTGCCAGCAGCCGCGGACAGCTCGCAAAAAACTATGGCTACACCTTC. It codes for CASSRGQLAKNYGYTF.

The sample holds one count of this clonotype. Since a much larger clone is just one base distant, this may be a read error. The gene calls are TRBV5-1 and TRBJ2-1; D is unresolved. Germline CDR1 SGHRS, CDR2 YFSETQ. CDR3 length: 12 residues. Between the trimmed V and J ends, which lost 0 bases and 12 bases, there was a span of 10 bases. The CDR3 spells CASSLVVERQFF. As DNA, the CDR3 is TGCGCCAGCAGCTTGGTCGTGGAGAGGCAGTTCTTC.

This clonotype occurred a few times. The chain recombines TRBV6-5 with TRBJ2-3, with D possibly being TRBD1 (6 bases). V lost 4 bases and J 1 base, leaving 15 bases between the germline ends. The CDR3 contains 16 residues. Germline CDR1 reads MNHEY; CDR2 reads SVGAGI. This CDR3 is CASSLQGPRGTDTQYF. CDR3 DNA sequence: TGTGCCAGCAGTTTACAGGGACCTAGGGGCACAGATACGCAGTATTTT.

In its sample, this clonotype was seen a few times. The CDR3 reads CASSTQGIRSGYTF. The CDR3 nucleotides are TGTGCCAGCAGCACACAGGGGATTAGGAGTGGCTACACCTTC. This chain joins TRBV5-6 and TRBJ1-2, with TRBD1 identical over 7 bases. The germline V gene has CDR1 SGHDT and CDR2 YYEEEE. The ends lost 4 bases at V and 7 bases at J; junction bases unmatched: 10. The CDR3 is made up of 14 amino acids.

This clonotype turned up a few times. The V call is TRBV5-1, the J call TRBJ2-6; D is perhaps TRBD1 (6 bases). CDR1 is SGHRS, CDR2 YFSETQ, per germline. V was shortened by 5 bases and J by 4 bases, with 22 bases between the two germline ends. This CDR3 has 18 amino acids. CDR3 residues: CASRAVYRAPGGANVLTF. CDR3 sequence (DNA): TGCGCCAGCAGGGCCGTTTACAGGGCCCCGGGGGGGGCCAACGTCCTGACTTTC. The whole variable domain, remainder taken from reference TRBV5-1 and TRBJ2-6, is KAGVTQTPRYLIKTRGQQVTLSCSPISGHRSVSWYQQTPGQGLQFLFEYFSETQRNKGNFPGRFSGRQFSNSRSEMNVSTLELGDSALYLCASRAVYRAPGGANVLTFGAGSRLTVL.

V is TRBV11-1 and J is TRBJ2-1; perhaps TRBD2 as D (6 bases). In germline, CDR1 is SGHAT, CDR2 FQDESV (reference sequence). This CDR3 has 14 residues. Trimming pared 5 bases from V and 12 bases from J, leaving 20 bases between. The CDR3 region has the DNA TGTGCCAGCAGCCAAATCCTAACGACTAGAAGGCAGTTCTTC. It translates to CASSQILTTRRQFF.

The CDR3 DNA follows: TGTGCCAGCAGCACATCCCTGACCCCCTACAATGAGCAGTTCTTC. Its protein product is CASSTSLTPYNEQFF. V is TRBV5-5 and J is TRBJ2-1; D uncertain. The germline V gene has CDR1 SGHKS and CDR2 YYEKEE (reference sequence). The CDR3 is made up of 15 amino acids. Trimming shortened V by 4 bases and J by 2 bases, and 13 bases separated the two germline ends.

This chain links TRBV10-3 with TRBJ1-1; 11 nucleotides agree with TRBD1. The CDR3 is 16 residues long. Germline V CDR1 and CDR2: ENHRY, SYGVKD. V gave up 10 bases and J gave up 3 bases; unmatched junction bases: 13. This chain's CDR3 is CATSGTGGFRDTEAFF. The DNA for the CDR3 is TGTGCCACTTCCGGGACAGGGGGTTTTAGGGACACTGAAGCTTTCTTT.